These 9 T cell receptor beta chains share one sample of origin, sequenced in a study of blood T cell repertoires in COVID-19. Libraries were prepared by immunoSEQ multiplex PCR; TCRdb keeps only in-frame clonotypes and omits some of them. Among about 330,000 clones listed, approximately 88% were seen once. Sequenced sample: PBMCs or T cells enriched from blood (not recorded which). Receptors originate from a man between 25 and 39 years old who had recovered from COVID-19.

The CDR3 loop is CASSLSDGANYGYTF. The CDR3 DNA reads TGTGCCAGCAGCTTAAGCGACGGTGCTAACTATGGCTACACCTTC. This sequence joins TRBV7-9 and TRBJ1-2, with D unresolved. The CDR3 runs to 15 residues. Between the trimmed V and J ends, which lost 2 bases and 0 bases, there was a span of 10 bases. The V gene's germline CDR1 is SEHNR and CDR2 FQNEAQ (reference sequence). The variable domain in full, completed from reference TRBV7-9 and TRBJ1-2, reads DTGVSQNPRHKITKRGQNVTFRCDPISEHNRLYWYRQTLGQGPEFLTYFQNEAQLEKSRLLSDRFSAERPKGSFSTLEIQRTEQGDSAMYLCASSLSDGANYGYTFGSGTRLTVV.

The rearrangement links TRBV7-2 to TRBJ2-7; TRBD1 agrees at 9 bases. CDR1 is SGHTA and CDR2 is FQGNSA in the germline V gene. This CDR3 contains 16 residues. J lost 2 bases, V lost 3 bases, and 8 bases had no gene match. CDR3 in amino acids: CASSFFGTGSTYEQYF. CDR3 coding DNA: TGTGCCAGCAGCTTTTTCGGGACAGGGAGCACCTACGAGCAGTACTTC.

This clone was seen just once. The V gene is TRBV3-1 (or the pseudogene TRBV3-2), the J gene TRBJ2-1, with a possible D match to TRBD2 (6 bases). The V end lost 0 bases, the J end lost 0 bases, and 9 bases lay between the germline ends. This CDR3 is built from 16 residues. Germline-derived CDR1 and CDR2 are LGHDT and YNNKEL (reference sequence). The CDR3 nucleotides read TGTGCCAGCAGCCAAGATCGGGGGAGCTCCTACAATGAGCAGTTCTTC. Residues: CASSQDRGSSYNEQFF.

The chain recombines TRBV6-5 with TRBJ1-1; TRBD1 matches at 9 bases. V lost 6 bases to trimming and J lost 1 base; unmatched junction nucleotides: 3. The CDR3 extends over 14 amino acids. CDR1 and CDR2 from the germline V gene are MNHEY and SVGAGI. The CDR3 reads CASRTGQGNTEAFF. CDR3 nucleotide sequence: TGTGCCAGCAGAACGGGACAGGGGAACACTGAAGCTTTCTTT.

The chain employs TRBV27 and TRBJ2-2, with 11 nucleotides matching TRBD2. Looked up from germline, CDR1 is MNHEY and CDR2 is SMNVEV (reference sequence). The CDR3 length is 17 residues. The V and J ends lost 3 bases and 5 bases, in that order; junction bases with no gene match: 8. The CDR3 sequence: CASSLRPGLAVTGELFF. The CDR3 nucleotides are TGTGCCAGCAGTTTGCGCCCGGGACTAGCGGTGACCGGGGAGCTGTTTTTT.

The chain carries TRBV3-1 (or the pseudogene TRBV3-2) and TRBJ1-5, with no clear D. The germline V and J ends were trimmed by 2 bases and 0 bases, with 8 bases remaining between them. This CDR3 has 15 residues. Germline V gene data show CDR1 as LGHDT and CDR2 as YNNKEL (reference sequence). The CDR3 here is CASSQWGDSNQPQHF. CDR3 DNA sequence: TGTGCCAGCAGCCAATGGGGAGATAGCAATCAGCCCCAGCATTTT.

The CDR3 DNA follows: TGTGCCAGCAGCTCCGGGGCCTACGAGCAGTACTTC. This sequence encodes CASSSGAYEQYF. The chain is built from TRBV11-2 and TRBJ2-7, with TRBD2 as a possible D gene (5 bases). This CDR3 is built from 12 residues. The germline V gene has CDR1 SGHAT and CDR2 FQNNGV. The V gene lost 4 bases and the J gene lost 2 bases, with 6 bases spanning the gap.

V usage is TRBV24-1 and J usage is TRBJ1-5; TRBD1 agrees at 10 bases. CDR3 length equals 16 residues. After removal of 3 bases from V and 5 bases from J, the junction contained 6 bases not matched to a gene. Germline lookup yields CDR1 KGHDR and CDR2 SFDVKD. In DNA, the CDR3 is TGTGCCACCAGTGATCCGACAGGGGGCGTTCATCAGCCCCAGCATTTT. Protein: CATSDPTGGVHQPQHF.

The chain is built from TRBV7-8 and TRBJ2-7; 7 nucleotides agree with TRBD1. Losses at the gene ends were 1 base for V and 7 bases for J; bases not matched to a gene: 7. The germline V gene encodes CDR1 SGHVS and CDR2 FQNEAQ. The CDR3 spans 14 residues. CDR3 region: CASSLVTGAWEQYF. The CDR3 coding sequence is TGTGCCAGCAGCTTAGTCACAGGGGCGTGGGAGCAGTACTTC. The variable domain in full, with the rest retrieved from reference TRBV7-8 and TRBJ2-7, is GAGVSQSPRYKVAKRGQDVALRCDPISGHVSLFWYQQALGQGPEFLTYFQNEAQLDKSGLPSDRFFAERPEGSVSTLKIQRTQQEDSAVYLCASSLVTGAWEQYFGPGTRLTVT.